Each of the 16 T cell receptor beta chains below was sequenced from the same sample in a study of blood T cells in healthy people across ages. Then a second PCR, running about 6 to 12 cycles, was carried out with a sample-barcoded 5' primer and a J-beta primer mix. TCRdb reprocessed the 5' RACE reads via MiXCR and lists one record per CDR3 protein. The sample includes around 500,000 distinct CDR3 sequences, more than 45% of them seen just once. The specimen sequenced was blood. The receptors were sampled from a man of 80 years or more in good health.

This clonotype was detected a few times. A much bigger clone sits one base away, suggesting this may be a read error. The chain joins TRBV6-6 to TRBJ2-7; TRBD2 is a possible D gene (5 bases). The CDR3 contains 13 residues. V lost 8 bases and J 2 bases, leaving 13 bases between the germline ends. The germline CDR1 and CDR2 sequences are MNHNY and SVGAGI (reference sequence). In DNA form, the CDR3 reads TGTGCCAGCTGGACTCCTAGCCCCTACGAGCAGTACTTC. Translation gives CASWTPSPYEQYF.

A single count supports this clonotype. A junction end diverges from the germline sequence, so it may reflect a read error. CDR3 DNA: TGTGCCAGCAGCCCCGGACTAGAACCCAATGAACAGTTCTTC. Translating gives CASSPGLEPNEQFF. The chain combines TRBV7-3 with TRBJ2-1; 7 bases line up with TRBD2. The V gene's germline CDR1 is SGHTA and CDR2 FQGTGA. The CDR3 consists of 14 residues.

CDR3 sequence (DNA): TGCAGTGCTAGAGATGGGACTAGCGTATACGAGCAGTACTTC. Protein: CSARDGTSVYEQYF. The chain links TRBV20-1 to TRBJ2-4; the match to TRBD2 covers 10 bases. The end of the DNA fits TRBJ2-7 better, so the J call may be wrong. This CDR3 comprises 14 residues. Looked up from germline, CDR1 is DFQATT and CDR2 is SNEGSKA (reference sequence).

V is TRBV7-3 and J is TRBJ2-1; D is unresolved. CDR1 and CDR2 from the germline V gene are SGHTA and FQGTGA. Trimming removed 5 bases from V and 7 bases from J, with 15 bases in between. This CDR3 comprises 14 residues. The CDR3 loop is CASSPSATWNEQFF. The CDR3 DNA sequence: TGTGCCAGCAGCCCAAGCGCCACATGGAATGAGCAGTTCTTC.

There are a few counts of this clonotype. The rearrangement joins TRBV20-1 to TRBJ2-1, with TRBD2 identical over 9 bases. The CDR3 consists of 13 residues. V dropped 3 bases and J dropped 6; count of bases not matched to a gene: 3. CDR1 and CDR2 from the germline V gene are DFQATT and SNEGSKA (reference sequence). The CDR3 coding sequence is TGCAGTGCTAGCGGCGGGGGGGCCAATGAGCAGTTCTTC. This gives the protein CSASGGGANEQFF.

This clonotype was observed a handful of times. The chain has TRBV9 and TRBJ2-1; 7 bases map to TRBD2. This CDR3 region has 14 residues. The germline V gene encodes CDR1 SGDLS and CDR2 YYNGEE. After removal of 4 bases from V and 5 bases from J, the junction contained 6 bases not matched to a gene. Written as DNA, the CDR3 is TGTGCCAGCAGCCCACGGGACTACCACAATGAGCAGTTCTTC. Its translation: CASSPRDYHNEQFF.

The CDR3 is CASSSQPYNEQFF. The CDR3 nucleotides read TGTGCCAGCAGCTCCCAGCCTTACAATGAGCAGTTCTTC. The chain uses TRBV7-2 and TRBJ2-1; unclear D gene. Trimming took off 4 bases at V and 4 bases at J, with 8 bases between the two ends. The V gene's germline CDR1 is SGHTA and CDR2 FQGNSA. This CDR3 has 13 residues.

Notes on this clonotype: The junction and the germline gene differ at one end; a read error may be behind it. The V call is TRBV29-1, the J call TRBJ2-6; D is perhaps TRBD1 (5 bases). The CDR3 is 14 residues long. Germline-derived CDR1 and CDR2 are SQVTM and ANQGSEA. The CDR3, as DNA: TGCAGCGTTGCAGGGATCTCTGGGGCCAGCGTCCTGACTTTC. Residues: CSVAGISGASVLTF.

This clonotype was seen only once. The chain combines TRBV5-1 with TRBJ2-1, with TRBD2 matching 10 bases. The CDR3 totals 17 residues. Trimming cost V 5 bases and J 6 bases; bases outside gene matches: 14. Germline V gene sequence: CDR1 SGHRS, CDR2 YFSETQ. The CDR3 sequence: CASSPLGAGGPLNEQFF. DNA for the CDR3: TGCGCCAGCAGTCCCCTGGGAGCGGGAGGGCCCCTCAATGAGCAGTTCTTC.

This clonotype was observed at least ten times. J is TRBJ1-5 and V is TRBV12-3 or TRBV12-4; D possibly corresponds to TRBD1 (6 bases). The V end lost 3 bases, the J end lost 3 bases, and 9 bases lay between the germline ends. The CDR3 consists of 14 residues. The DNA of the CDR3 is TGTGCCAGCAGTTTGACAGGAGACAATCAGCCCCAGCATTTT. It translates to CASSLTGDNQPQHF.

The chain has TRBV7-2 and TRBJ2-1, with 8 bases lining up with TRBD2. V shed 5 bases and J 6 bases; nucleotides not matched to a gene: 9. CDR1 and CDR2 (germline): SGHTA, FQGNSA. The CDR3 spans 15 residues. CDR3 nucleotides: TGTGCCAGCAGCCAAATATTCGGGGGGGTCAATGAGCAGTTCTTC. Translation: CASSQIFGGVNEQFF.

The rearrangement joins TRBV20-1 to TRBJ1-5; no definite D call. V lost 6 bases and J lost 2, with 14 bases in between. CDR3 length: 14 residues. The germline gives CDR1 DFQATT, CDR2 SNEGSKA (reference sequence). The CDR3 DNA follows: TGCAGTGCCCCCGACACCAGTGGCAATCAGCCCCAGCATTTT. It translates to CSAPDTSGNQPQHF.

The CDR3 is CASSSQGVNEQFF. The CDR3, as DNA: TGTGCCAGCAGCTCACAGGGGGTCAATGAGCAGTTCTTC. The chain joins TRBV12-3 or TRBV12-4 to TRBJ2-1; TRBD1 matches at 8 bases. The CDR3 is 13 residues long. Germline trimming cut 6 bases from V and 6 bases from J; bases unmatched to any gene: 4.

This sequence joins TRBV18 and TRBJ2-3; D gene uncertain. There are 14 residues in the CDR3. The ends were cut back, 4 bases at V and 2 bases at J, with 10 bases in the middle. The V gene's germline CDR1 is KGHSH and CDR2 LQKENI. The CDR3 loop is CASSRGITTDTQYF. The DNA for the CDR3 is TGTGCCAGCTCACGGGGAATCACCACAGATACGCAGTATTTT.

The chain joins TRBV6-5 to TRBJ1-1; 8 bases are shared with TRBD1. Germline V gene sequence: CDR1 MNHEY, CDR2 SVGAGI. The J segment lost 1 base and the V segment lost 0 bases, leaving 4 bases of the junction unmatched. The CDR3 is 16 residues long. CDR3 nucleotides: TGTGCCAGCAGTTACTCGGGGACAGGAAGGAACACTGAAGCTTTCTTT. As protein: CASSYSGTGRNTEAFF.

This CDR3 is CASTETGGFPDTQYF. The CDR3 nucleotides are TGTGCCAGCACCGAGACAGGGGGCTTTCCAGATACGCAGTATTTT. This chain joins TRBV6-6 and TRBJ2-3; 10 nucleotides line up with TRBD1. Trimming took 7 bases from V and 4 from J; bases not matched to a gene: 8. The CDR3 has 15 residues. Germline V gene lookup returns CDR1 MNHNY and CDR2 SVGAGI (reference sequence).